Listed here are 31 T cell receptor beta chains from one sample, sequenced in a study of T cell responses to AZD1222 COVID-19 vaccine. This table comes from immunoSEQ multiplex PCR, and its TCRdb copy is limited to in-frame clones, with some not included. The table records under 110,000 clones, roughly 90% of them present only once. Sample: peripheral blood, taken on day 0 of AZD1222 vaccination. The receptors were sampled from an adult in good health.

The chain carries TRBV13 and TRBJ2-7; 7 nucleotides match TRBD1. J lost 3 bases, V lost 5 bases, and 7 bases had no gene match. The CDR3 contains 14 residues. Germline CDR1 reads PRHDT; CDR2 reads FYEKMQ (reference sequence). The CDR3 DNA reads TGTGCCAGCAGCCTTTGGGACAGATACTACGAGCAGTACTTC. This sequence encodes CASSLWDRYYEQYF.

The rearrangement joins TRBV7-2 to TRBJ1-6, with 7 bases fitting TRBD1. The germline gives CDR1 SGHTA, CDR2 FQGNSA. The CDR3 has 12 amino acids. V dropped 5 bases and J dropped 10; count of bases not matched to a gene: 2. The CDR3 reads CASSTGDSPLHF. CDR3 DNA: TGTGCCAGCAGCACAGGGGACTCACCCCTCCACTTT.

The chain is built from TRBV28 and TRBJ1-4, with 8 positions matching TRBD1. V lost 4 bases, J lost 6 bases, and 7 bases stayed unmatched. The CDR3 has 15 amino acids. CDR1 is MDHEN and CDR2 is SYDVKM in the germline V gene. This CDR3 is CASSSGQASDEKLFF. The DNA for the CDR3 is TGTGCCAGCAGTTCGGGACAGGCAAGCGATGAAAAACTGTTTTTT.

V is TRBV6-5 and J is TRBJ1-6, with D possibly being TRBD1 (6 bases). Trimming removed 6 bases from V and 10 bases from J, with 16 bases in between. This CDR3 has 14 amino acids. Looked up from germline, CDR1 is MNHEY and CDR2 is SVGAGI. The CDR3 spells CASRPNREQSPLHF. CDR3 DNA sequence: TGTGCCAGCAGGCCGAACAGGGAGCAATCACCCCTCCACTTT.

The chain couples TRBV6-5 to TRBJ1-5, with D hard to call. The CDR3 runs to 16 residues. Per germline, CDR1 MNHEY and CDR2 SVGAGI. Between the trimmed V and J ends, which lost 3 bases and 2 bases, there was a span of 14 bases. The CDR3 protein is CASSYTPPRGNQPQHF. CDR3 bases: TGTGCCAGCAGTTATACTCCTCCACGGGGCAATCAGCCCCAGCATTTT.

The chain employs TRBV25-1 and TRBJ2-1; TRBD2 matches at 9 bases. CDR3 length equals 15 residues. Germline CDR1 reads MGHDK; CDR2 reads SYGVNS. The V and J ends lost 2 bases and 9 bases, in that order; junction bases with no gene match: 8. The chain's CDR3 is CASSEKAGGGGEQFF. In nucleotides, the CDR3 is TGTGCCAGCAGTGAAAAAGCGGGAGGAGGGGGTGAGCAGTTCTTC.

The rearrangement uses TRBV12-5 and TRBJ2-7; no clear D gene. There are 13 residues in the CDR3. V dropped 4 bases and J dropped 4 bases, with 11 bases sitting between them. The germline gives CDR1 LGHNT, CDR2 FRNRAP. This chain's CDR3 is CASGSINDYEQYF. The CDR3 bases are TGTGCTAGTGGTTCCATCAATGATTACGAGCAGTACTTC.

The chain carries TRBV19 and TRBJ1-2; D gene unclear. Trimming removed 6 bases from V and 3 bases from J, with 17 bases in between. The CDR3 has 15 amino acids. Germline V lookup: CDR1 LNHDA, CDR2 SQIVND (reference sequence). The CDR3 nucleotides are TGTGCCAGTAGCCCCATTGAGTGGGCGGACTATGGCTACACCTTC. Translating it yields CASSPIEWADYGYTF.

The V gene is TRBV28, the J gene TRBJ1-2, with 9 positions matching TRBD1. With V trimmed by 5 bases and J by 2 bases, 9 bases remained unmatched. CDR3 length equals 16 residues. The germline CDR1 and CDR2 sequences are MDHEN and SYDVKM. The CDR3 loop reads CASSLLTGTGNYGYTF. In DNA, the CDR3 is TGTGCCAGCAGTCTACTTACCGGGACAGGGAACTATGGCTACACCTTC.

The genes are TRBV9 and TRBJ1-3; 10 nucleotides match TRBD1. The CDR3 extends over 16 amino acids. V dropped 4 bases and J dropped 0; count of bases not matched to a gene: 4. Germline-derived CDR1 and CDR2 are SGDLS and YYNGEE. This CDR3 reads CASSPGQGVSGNTIYF. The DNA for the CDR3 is TGTGCCAGCAGCCCTGGACAGGGGGTCTCTGGAAACACCATATATTTT.

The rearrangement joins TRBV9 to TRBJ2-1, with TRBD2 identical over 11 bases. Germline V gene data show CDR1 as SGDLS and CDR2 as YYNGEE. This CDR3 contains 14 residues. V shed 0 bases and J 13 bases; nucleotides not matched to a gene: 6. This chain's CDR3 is CASSVETSGSFQFF. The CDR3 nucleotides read TGTGCCAGCAGCGTAGAAACTAGCGGGAGTTTTCAGTTCTTC.

This CDR3 is CASSLELEVAGERAAWYEQYF. In nucleotides, the CDR3 is TGTGCCAGCAGCTTAGAGTTGGAGGTAGCGGGAGAAAGAGCTGCCTGGTACGAGCAGTACTTC. V and J are TRBV13 and TRBJ2-7; 9 bases map to TRBD2. CDR1 and CDR2 (germline): PRHDT, FYEKMQ (reference sequence). V lost 1 base, J lost 4 bases, and 23 bases stayed unmatched. The CDR3 has 21 amino acids.

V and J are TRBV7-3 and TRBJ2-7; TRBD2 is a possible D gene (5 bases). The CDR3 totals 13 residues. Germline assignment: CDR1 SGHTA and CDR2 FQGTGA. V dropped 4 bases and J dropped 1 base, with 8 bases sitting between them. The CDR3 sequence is CASSYPGSYEQYF. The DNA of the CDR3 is TGTGCCAGCAGCTATCCGGGGTCCTACGAGCAGTACTTC.

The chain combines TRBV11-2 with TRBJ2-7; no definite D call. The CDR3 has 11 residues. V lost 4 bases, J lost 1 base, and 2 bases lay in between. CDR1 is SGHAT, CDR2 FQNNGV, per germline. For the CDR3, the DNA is TGTGCCAGCAGCTCGTCCTACGAGCAGTACTTC. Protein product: CASSSSYEQYF.

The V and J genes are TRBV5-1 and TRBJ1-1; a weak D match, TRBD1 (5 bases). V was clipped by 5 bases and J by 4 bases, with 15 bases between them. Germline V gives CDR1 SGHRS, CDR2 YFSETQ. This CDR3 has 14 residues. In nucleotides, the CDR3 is TGCGCCAGCAGTCGGAGGGGTACGGGCACTGAAGCTTTCTTT. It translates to CASSRRGTGTEAFF.

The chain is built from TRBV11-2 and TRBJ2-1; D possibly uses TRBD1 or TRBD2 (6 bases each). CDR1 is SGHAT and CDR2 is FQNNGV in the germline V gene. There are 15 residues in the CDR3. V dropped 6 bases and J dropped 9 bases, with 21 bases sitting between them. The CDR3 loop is CASRRGTGAAFEQFF. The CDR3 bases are TGTGCCAGCAGGAGGGGGACGGGAGCAGCTTTTGAGCAGTTCTTC.

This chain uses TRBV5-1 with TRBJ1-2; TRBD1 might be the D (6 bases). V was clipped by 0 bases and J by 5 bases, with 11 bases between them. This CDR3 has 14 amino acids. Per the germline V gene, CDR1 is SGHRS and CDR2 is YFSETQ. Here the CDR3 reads CASSLADRWYGYTF. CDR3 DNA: TGCGCCAGCAGCTTGGCCGACAGGTGGTATGGCTACACCTTC.

The CDR3 here is CASSPWEGTLHF. CDR3 bases: TGTGCCAGCAGCCCCTGGGAAGGGACCCTCCACTTT. V gene TRBV3-1 (or the pseudogene TRBV3-2) combines with J gene TRBJ1-6; unclear D gene. Trimming left V 4 bases short and J 14 bases short, with 12 bases between. The germline V gene has CDR1 LGHDT and CDR2 YNNKEL (reference sequence). CDR3 size: 12 residues.

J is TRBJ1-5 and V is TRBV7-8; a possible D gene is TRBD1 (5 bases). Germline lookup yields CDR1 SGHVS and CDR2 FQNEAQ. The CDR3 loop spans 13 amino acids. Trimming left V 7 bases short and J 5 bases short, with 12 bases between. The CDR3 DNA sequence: TGTGCCAGCAACAGGCAGGCGGATCAGCCCCAGCATTTT. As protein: CASNRQADQPQHF.

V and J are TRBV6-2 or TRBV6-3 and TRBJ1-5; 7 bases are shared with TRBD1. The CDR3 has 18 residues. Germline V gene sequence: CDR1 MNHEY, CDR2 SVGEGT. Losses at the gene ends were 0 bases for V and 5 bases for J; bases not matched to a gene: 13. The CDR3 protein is CASSYSLGSTGFDQPQHF. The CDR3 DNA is TGTGCCAGCAGTTACTCCCTGGGGTCGACAGGGTTCGATCAGCCCCAGCATTTT.

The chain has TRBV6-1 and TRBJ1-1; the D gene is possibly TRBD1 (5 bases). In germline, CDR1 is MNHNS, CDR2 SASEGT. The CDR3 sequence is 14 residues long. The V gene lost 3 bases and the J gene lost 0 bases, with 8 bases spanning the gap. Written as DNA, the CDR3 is TGTGCCAGCAGTGAGGAGGGGATGAACACTGAAGCTTTCTTT. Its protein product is CASSEEGMNTEAFF.

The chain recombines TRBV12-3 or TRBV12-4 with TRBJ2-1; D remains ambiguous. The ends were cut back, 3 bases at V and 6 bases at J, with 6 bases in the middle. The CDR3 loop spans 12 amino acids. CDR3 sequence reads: CASSFYPNEQFF. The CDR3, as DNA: TGTGCCAGCAGTTTCTATCCCAATGAGCAGTTCTTC.

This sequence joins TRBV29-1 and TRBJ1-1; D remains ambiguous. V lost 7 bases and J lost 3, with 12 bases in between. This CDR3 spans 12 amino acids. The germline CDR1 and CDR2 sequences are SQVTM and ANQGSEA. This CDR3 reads CSGQALYTEAFF. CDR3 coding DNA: TGCAGCGGGCAGGCCCTTTACACTGAAGCTTTCTTT.

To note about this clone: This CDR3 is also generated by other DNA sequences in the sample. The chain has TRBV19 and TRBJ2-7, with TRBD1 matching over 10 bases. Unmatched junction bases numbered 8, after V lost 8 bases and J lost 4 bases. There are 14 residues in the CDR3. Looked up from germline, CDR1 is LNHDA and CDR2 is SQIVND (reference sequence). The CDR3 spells CASSAGTGAYEQYF. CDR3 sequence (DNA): TGTGCCAGTTCCGCCGGGACAGGGGCATACGAGCAGTACTTC.

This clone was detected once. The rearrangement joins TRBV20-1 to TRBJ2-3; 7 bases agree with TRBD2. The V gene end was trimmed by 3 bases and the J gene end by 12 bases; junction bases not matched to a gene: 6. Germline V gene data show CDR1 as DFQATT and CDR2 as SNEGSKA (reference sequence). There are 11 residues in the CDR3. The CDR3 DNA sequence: TGCAGTGCTAGCGGGACTATTGCCCAGTATTTT. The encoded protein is CSASGTIAQYF.

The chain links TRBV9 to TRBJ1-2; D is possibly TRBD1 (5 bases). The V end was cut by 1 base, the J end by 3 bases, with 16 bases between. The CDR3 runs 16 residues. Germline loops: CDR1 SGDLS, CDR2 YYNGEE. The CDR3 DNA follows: TGTGCCAGCAGCGTAAAATCTGGCAGGGATGACTATGGCTACACCTTC. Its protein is CASSVKSGRDDYGYTF.

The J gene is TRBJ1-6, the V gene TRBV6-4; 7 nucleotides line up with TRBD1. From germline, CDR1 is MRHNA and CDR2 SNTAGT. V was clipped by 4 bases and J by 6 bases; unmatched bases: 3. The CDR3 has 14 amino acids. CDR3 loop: CASSGQGGNSPLHF. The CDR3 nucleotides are TGTGCCAGCAGTGGACAGGGTGGTAATTCACCCCTCCACTTT.

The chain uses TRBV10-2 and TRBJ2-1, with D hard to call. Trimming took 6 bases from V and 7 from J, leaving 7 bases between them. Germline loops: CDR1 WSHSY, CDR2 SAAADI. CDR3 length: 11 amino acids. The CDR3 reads CASSRVNEQFF. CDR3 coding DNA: TGCGCCAGCAGCCGGGTAAATGAGCAGTTCTTC.

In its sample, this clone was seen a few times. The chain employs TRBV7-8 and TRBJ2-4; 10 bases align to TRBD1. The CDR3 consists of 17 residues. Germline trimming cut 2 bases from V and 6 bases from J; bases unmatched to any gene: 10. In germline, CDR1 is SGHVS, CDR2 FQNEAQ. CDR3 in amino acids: CASSLLSTGGRLNIQYF. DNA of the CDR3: TGTGCCAGCAGCTTACTATCGACAGGGGGCCGGTTAAACATTCAGTACTTC. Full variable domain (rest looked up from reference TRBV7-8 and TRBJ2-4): GAGVSQSPRYKVAKRGQDVALRCDPISGHVSLFWYQQALGQGPEFLTYFQNEAQLDKSGLPSDRFFAERPEGSVSTLKIQRTQQEDSAVYLCASSLLSTGGRLNIQYFGAGTRLSVL.

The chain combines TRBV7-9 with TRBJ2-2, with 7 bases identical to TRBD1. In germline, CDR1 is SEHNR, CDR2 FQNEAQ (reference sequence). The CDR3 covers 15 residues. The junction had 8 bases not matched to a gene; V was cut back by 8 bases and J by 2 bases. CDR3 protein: CASRPGDSNTGELFF. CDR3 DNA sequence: TGTGCCAGCCGCCCCGGGGACAGCAACACCGGGGAGCTGTTTTTT.

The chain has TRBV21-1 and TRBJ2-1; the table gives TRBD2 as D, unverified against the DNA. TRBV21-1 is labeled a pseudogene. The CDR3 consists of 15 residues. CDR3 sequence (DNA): TGTGCCAGCAGCAAAGGACTAGCGGGTCCCAATGAGCAGTTCTTC. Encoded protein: CASSKGLAGPNEQFF.